This TCR beta chain was recovered during a study of cytomegalovirus exposure and HLA in healthy donors. Primers for the PCR totalled 60 Vbeta and 13 Jbeta. Clones were read by immunoSEQ multiplex PCR, and TCRdb kept only the in-frame ones, dropping some. This table holds 130,000 to 150,000 clones, 70% to 80% found once. Sequencing was carried out using PBMCs. This receptor was identified in a female donor in good health and CMV-seronegative.

The CDR3 nucleotides are TGTGCCGTTGGGAAGGGGGCAGCTAATGAAAAACTGTTTTTT. Its protein product is CAVGKGAANEKLFF. V and J are TRBV10-3 and TRBJ1-4, with TRBD1 identical over 7 bases. Germline values: CDR1 ENHRY, CDR2 SYGVKD. V lost 11 bases and J lost 3; bases outside the gene matches: 9. CDR3 length: 14 residues.